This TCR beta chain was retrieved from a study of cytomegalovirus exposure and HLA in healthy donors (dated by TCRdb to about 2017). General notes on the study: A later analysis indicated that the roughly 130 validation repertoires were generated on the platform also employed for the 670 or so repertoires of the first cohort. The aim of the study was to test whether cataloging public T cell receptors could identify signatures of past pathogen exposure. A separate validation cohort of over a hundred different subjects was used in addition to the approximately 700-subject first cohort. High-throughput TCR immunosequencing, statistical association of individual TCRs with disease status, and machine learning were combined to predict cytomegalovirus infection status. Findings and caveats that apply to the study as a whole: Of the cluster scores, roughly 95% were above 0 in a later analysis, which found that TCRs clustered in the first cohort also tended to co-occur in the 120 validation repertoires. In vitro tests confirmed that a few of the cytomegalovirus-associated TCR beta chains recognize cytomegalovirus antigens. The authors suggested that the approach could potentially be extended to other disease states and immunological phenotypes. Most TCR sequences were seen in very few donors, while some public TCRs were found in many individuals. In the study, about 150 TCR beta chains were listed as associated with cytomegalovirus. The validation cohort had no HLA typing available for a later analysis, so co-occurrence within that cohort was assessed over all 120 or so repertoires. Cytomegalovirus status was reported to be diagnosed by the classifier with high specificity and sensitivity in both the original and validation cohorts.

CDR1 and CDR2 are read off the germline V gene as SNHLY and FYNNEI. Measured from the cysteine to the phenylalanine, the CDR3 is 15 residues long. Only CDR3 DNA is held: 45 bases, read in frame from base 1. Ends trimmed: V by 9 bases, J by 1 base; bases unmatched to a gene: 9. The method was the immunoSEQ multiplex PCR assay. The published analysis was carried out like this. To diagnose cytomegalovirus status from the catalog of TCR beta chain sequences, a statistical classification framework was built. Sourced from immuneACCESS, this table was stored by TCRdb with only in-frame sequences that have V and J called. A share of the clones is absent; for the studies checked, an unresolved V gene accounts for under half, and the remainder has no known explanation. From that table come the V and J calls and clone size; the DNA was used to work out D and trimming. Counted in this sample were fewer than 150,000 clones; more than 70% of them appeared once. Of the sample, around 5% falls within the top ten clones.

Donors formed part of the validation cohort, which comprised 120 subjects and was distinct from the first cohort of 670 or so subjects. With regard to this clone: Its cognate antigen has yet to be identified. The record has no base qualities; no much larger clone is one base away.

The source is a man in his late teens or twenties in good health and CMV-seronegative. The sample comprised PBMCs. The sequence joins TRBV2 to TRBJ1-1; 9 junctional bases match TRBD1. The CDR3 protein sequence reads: CASSSTGGRNTEAFF. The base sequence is TGTGCCAGTTCAAGTACAGGGGGCCGGAACACTGAAGCTTTCTTT.